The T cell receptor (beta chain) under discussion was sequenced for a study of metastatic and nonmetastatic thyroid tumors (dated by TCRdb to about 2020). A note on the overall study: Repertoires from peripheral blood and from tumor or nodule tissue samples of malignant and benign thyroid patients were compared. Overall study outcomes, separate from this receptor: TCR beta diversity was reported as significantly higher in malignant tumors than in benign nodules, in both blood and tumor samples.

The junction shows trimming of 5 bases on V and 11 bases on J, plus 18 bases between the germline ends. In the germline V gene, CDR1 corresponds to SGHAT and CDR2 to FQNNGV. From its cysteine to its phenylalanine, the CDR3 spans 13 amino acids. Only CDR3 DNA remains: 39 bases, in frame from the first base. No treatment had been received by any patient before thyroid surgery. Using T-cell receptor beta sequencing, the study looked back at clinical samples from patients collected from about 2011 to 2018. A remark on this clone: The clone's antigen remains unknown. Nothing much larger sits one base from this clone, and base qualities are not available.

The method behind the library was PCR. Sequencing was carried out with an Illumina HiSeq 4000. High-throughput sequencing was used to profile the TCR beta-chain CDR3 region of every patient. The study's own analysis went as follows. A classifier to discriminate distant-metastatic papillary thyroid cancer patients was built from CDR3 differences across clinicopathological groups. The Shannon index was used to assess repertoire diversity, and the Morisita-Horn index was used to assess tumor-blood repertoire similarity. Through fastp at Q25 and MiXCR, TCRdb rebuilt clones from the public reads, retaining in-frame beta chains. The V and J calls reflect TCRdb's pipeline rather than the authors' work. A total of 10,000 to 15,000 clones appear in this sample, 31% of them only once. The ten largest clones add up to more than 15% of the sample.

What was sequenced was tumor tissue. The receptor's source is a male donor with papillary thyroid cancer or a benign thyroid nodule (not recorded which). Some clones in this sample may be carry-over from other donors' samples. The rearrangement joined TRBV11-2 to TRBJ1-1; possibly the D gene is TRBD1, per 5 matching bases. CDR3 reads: CASSQVGHFSAFF. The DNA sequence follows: TGTGCCAGCAGCCAAGTCGGACACTTCTCTGCTTTCTTT.